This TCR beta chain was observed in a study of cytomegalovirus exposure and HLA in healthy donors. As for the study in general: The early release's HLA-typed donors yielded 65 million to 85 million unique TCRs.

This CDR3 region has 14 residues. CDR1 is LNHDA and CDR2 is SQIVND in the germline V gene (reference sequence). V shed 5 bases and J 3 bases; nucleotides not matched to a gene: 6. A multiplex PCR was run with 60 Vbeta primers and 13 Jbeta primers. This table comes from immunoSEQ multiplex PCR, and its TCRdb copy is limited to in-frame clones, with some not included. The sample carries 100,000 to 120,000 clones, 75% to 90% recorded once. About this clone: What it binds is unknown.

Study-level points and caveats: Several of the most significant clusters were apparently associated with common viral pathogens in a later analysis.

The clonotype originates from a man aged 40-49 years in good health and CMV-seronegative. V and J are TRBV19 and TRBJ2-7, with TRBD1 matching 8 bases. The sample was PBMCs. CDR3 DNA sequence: TGTGCCAGTAGTCGGACAGGGAAAGTCTACGAGCAGTACTTC. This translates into CASSRTGKVYEQYF. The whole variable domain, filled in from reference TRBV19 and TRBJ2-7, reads DGGITQSPKYLFRKEGQNVTLSCEQNLNHDAMYWYRQDPGQGLRLIYYSQIVNDFQKGDIAEGYSVSREKKESFPLTVTSAQKNPTAFYLCASSRTGKVYEQYFGPGTRLTVT.